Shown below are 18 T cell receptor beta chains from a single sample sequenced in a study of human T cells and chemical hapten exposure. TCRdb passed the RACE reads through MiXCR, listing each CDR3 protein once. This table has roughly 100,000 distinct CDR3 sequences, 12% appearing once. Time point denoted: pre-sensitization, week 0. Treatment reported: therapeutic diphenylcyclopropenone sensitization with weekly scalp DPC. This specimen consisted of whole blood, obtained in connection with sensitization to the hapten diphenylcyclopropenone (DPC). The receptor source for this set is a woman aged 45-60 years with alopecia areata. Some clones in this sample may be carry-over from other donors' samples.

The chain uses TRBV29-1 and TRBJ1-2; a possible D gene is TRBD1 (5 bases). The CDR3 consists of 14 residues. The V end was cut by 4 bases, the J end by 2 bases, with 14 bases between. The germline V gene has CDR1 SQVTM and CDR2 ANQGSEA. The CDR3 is CSVVGDGRNYGYTF. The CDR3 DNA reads TGCAGCGTTGTGGGGGACGGGAGGAACTATGGCTACACCTTC.

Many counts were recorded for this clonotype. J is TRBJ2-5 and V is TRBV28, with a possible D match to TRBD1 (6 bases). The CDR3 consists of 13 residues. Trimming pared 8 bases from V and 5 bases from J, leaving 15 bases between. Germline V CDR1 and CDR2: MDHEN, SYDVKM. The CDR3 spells CASLADSAETQYF. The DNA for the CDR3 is TGTGCCAGCCTTGCGGACAGCGCCGAGACCCAGTACTTC.

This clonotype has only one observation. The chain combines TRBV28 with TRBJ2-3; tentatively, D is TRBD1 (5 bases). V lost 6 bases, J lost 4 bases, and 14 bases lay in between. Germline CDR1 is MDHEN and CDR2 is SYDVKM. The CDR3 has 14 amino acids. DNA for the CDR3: TGTGCCAGCAGCTATGGGGCTTCCGCAGATACGCAGTATTTT. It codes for CASSYGASADTQYF.

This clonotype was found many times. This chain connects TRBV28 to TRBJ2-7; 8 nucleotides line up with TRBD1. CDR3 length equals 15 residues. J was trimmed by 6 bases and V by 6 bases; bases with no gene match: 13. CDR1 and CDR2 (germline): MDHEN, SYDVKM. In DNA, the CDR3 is TGTGCCAGCAGACCGAAGGACAGGGCAATCGGCGAGCAGTACTTC. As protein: CASRPKDRAIGEQYF. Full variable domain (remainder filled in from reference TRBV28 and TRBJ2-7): DVKVTQSSRYLVKRTGEKVFLECVQDMDHENMFWYRQDPGLGLRLIYFSYDVKMKEKGDIPEGYSVSREKKERFSLILESASTNQTSMYLCASRPKDRAIGEQYFGPGTRLTVT.

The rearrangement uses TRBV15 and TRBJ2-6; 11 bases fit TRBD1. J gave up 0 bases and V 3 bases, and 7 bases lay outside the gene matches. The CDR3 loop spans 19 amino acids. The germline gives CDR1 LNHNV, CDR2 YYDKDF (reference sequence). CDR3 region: CATSRDRGRGVSGANVLTF. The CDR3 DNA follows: TGTGCCACCAGCAGGGACAGGGGGCGCGGTGTCTCTGGGGCCAACGTCCTGACTTTC.

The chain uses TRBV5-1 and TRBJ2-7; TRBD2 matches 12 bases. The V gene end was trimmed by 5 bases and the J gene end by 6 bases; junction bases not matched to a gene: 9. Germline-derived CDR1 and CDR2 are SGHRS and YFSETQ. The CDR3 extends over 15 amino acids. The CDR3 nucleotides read TGCGCCAGCAGATTTCTAGCGGGAGGGCCATCCGAGCAGTACTTC. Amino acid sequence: CASRFLAGGPSEQYF.

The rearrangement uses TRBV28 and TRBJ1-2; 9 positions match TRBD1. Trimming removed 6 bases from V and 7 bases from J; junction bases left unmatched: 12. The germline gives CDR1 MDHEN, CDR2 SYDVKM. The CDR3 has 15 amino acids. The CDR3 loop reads CASSPTGTGYPGYTF. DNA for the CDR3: TGTGCCAGCAGCCCCACCGGGACAGGGTACCCTGGCTACACCTTC.

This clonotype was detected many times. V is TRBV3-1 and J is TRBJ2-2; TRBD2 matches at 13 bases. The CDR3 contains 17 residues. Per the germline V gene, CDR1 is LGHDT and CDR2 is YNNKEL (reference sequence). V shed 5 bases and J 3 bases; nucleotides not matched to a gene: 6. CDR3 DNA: TGTGCCAGCAGCGAAACTAGCGGGAGGGCCCACACCGGGGAGCTGTTTTTT. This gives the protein CASSETSGRAHTGELFF. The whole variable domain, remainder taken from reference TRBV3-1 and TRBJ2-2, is DTAVSQTPKYLVTQMGNDKSIKCEQNLGHDTMYWYKQDSKKFLKIMFSYNNKELIINETVPNRFSPKSPDKAHLNLHINSLELGDSAVYFCASSETSGRAHTGELFFGEGSRLTVL.

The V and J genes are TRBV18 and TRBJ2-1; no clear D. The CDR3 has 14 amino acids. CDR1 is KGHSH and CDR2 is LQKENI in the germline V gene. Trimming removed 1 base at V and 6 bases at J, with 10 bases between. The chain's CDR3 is CASSPLEGFNEQFF. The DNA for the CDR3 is TGTGCCAGCTCACCACTGGAAGGGTTCAATGAGCAGTTCTTC. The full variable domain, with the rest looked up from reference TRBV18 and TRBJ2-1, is NAGVMQNPRHLVRRRGQEARLRCSPMKGHSHVYWYRQLPEEGLKFMVYLQKENIIDESGMPKERFSAEFPKEGPSILRIQQVVRGDSAAYFCASSPLEGFNEQFFGPGTRLTVL.

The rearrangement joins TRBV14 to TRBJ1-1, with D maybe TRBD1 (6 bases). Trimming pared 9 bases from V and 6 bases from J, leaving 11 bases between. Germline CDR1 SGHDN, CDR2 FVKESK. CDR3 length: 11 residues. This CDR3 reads CARDRPPEAFF. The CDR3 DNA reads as TGTGCCAGAGACAGGCCCCCTGAAGCTTTCTTT.

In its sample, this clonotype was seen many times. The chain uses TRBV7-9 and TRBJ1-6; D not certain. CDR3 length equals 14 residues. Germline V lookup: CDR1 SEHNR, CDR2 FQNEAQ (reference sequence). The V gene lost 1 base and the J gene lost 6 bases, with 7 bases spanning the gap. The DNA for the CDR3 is TGTGCCAGCAGCTTAGGGACTCCTAATTCACCCCTCCACTTT. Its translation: CASSLGTPNSPLHF.

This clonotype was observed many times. The CDR3 DNA follows: TGTGCCAGCAGCCAAGTAGGGGGGAGCACAGATACGCAGTATTTT. Protein product: CASSQVGGSTDTQYF. The chain carries TRBV3-2 and TRBJ2-3; TRBD1 is the table's D call and was not checked against the DNA. TRBV3-2 is listed as a pseudogene. The CDR3 totals 15 residues.

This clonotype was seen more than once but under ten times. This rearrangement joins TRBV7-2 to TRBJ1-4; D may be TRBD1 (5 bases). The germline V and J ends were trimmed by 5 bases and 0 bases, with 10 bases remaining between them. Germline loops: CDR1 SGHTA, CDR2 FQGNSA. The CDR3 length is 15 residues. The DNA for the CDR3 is TGTGCCAGCAGCCCCGGGGGGGCAACTAATGAAAAACTGTTTTTT. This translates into CASSPGGATNEKLFF. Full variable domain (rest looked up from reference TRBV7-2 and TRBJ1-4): GAGVSQSPSNKVTEKGKDVELRCDPISGHTALYWYRQSLGQGLEFLIYFQGNSAPDKSGLPSDRFSAERTGGSVSTLTIQRTQQEDSAVYLCASSPGGATNEKLFFGSGTQLSVL.

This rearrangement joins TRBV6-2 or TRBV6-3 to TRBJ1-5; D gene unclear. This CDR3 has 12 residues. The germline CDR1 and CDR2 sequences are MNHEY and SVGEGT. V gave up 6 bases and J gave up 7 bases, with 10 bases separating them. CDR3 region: CASRYSGQPQHF. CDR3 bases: TGTGCCAGCAGGTATTCAGGCCAGCCCCAGCATTTT.

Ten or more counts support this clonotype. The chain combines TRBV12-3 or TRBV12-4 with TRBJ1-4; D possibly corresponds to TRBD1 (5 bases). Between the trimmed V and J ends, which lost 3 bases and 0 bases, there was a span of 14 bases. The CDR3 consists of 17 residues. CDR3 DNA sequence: TGTGCCAGCAGTTTTCAGGGCCCACCGGCAACTAATGAAAAACTGTTTTTT. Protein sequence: CASSFQGPPATNEKLFF.

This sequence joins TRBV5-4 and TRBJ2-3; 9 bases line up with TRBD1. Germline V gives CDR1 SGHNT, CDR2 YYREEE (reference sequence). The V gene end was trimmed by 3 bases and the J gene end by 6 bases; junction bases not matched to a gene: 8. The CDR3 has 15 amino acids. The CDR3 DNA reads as TGTGCCAGCAGCTCGCCGGGACAGGGACCGGATACGCAGTATTTT. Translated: CASSSPGQGPDTQYF.

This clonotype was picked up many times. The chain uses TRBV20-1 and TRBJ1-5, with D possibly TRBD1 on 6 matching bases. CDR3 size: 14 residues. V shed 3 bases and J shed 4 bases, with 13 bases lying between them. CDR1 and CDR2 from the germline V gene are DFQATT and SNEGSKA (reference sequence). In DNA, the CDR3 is TGCAGTGCTAGGGCAGGGGACCATAATCAGCCCCAGCATTTT. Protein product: CSARAGDHNQPQHF.

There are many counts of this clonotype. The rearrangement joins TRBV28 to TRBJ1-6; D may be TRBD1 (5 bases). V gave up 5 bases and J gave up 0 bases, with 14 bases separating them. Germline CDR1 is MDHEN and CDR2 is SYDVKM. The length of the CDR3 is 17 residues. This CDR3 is CASSPARASSYNSPLHF. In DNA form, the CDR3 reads TGTGCCAGCAGTCCGGCCAGGGCTAGCTCCTATAATTCACCCCTCCACTTT.